The present T cell receptor (beta chain) was sequenced within a study of blood T cell repertoires in COVID-19 (dated by TCRdb to about 2020). Describing the broader study: Samples from collaborators originated in the United States, Italy and Spain and spanned both the acute and convalescent phases of COVID-19. Where HLA class I and class II types were available, the types were taken from metadata supplied by the sample provider, not from assay-based typing. The samples were drawn from two sources: the first 160 participants of the ongoing ImmuneRACE study, and 1,000 to 1,500 subjects contributed by 6 global collaborators. A freely available public database, intended as a resource for researchers studying the immune response to SARS-CoV-2, is where the repertoires were released. Sample metadata almost always included a de-identified subject ID, COVID-19 status, age in years and sex. The dataset comprised deeply sampled blood TCRbeta repertoires from subjects exposed to, actively infected with, or recovered from COVID-19. The prospective study material was composed of cDNA or gDNA derived from T cells, B-cell-depleted T cells, or PBMCs. General findings and caveats noted by the study authors: The quantity of clinical and demographic metadata differed by source and by participant and was supplied without curation.

TCRbeta CDR3 regions were amplified from genomic DNA by means of the immunoSEQ Assay, a bias-controlled multiplex PCR. Regarding the original processing steps: The number of nucleated cells in each sample was estimated by amplification of reference gene primers within the assay. To quantify the absolute abundance of each unique TCRbeta CDR3 rearrangement, sequence reads were collapsed and filtered. For each sample, productive Simpson clonality was calculated by taking the square root of Simpson's diversity index across productive rearrangements. The table comes from immuneACCESS by way of TCRdb, which keeps in-frame sequences with V and J called. Part of the clones is missing from these tables; in studies checked, under half for an unresolved V gene and the rest for unknown reasons. D and trimming come from the DNA, and the V and J calls and clone size come from that table. This sample has 400,000 to 550,000 clones in its table, and about 85% of those were observed once. Just under 2% of the sample goes to the ten largest clones.

A note on this clone: It has no known antigen specificity. Base qualities are not recorded, but no much larger clone differs from it by a single base.

Based on the germline V gene, the CDR1 and CDR2 sequences are MNHEY and SVGAGI. The CDR3 numbers 14 residues from cysteine through phenylalanine. CDR3 DNA is the only sequence kept; it has 42 bases, read in frame from the first base. The junction carries 13 bases between V and J, which are trimmed by 0 bases and 7 bases respectively. In the prospective study, participants were roughly 18 to 95 years old, resided in 24 geographic areas of the United States, and were enrolled through a virtual design. In the prospective study, cohorts were assigned on the basis of participant-reported clinical history obtained from a screening survey and a study questionnaire. Mobile phlebotomists in the prospective study collected whole blood, serum and a nasopharyngeal or oropharyngeal swab from every participant. Prospective study participants could optionally give additional blood draws and questionnaires over an approximately 2-month period. Before DNA extraction, blood samples from the prospective study were shipped at room temperature or frozen.

Sequencing was done on a sample of PBMCs or T cells enriched from blood (not recorded which). The TCR comes from a woman aged 18 to 35 with acute COVID-19. Recombination connected TRBV6-5 to TRBJ2-7; the D gene is possibly TRBD1, with 6 bases matching. The CDR3 reads as follows: CASSYSDSAREQYF. The DNA is TGTGCCAGCAGTTACTCGGACAGTGCGCGGGAGCAGTACTTC.